This T cell receptor (beta chain) stems from a study of CD8+ T cells in alopecia areata (dated by TCRdb to the late 2010s). For the study in its entirety: The treated patients took part in an open-label pilot trial in which moderate-to-severe alopecia areata was treated with oral tofacitinib at 5 to 10 mg twice daily. Patients stayed on tofacitinib for 6 to 18 months and then had 6 months of follow-up off drug so that delayed response and recurrence could be assessed. In treated patients, disease severity was measured using the SALT score, which gives the percentage of scalp surface area affected. The study used high-throughput TCRbeta sequencing to examine T cell clonal expansion in alopecia areata, in both the C3H/HeJ mouse model and human patients. In humans, TCRbeta sequencing was performed on scalp tissue and on sorted CD4+ and CD8+ peripheral blood T cells from healthy controls and from patients with patchy or totalis/universalis alopecia areata. Biopsies were taken from tofacitinib-treated patients at baseline and at 4 and 24 weeks of treatment, and a later scalp biopsy was taken in several of the tofacitinib-treated patients. Scalp clonality was compared among normal scalp (n=4), patchy alopecia areata scalp (n=8), and alopecia totalis/universalis scalp (n=8). RNA was extracted with the PAXgene miRNA kit for fixed scalp, the miRNeasy kit for PBMCs, and the RNeasy kit for mouse skin. immunoSEQ multiplex PCR using 35 Vbeta forward primers and 13 Jbeta reverse primers was used to amplify TCRbeta CDR3 regions. The research as a whole found: Unlike mouse skin, where gammadelta T cells dominate, normal human skin contains resident alphabeta T cells that get sequenced too, which complicates analysis of the scalp TCR repertoire. Compared with mice, TCR sequences shared between patients were less clear, possibly partly because of HLA diversity across the patient population. Higher clonality and more expanded CD8+ clones were observed in lesional scalp than in normal scalp, particularly in alopecia totalis/universalis, a finding suggestive of antigenic drive. Because the treated cohort was small and had just a single nonresponder, larger studies are needed to establish links between baseline CD8+ expansion and response. During tofacitinib treatment, many expanded lesional clones remained in scalp and blood, and this persistence may partly explain relapse after treatment is stopped. Tofacitinib significantly decreased scalp clonality and the number of expanded CD8+ clones among the top 100 scalp clones.

Regarding this clone: The antigen this receptor binds is unknown. Base qualities are not recorded, but no much larger clone differs from it by a single base.

Sample time point, as interpreted from the label and publication: less than five weeks on oral tofacitinib. Taken with the paper, the label for treatment or condition translates to: oral pan-JAK inhibitor, 5-10 mg twice daily. Peripheral blood and lesional scalp punch biopsies were obtained from patients with alopecia areata. PBMCs were isolated by density centrifugation and stained for CD3, CD4 and CD8, and CD4+ and CD8+ T cells were sorted on a FACSAria. Library preparation used the immunoSEQ multiplex PCR assay. RNA was extracted from all samples and reverse transcribed into cDNA, which served as template for TCR sequencing. SuperScript III was used to make first-strand cDNA, primed with a 2:1 mix of oligo-dT and random hexamers. A synthetic immune receptor repertoire was used to gauge amplification bias, and whatever bias remained was removed computationally. The authors' analysis ran thus. Raw reads were preprocessed for error removal, and CDR3 was defined according to IMGT conventions as running from the conserved cysteine to phenylalanine. Clonality was computed by normalizing Shannon entropy by log2 of the number of productive unique TCRs and subtracting the result from 1. Scalp TCRbeta sequences were cross-referenced with sorted blood CD4 and CD8 repertoires so that the CD4 or CD8 identity of scalp clones could be inferred. Drawn from immuneACCESS, this table holds only the in-frame rearrangements with V and J called that TCRdb kept. Clones are partly lost; checked studies trace under half to an unresolved V gene and leave the rest unexplained. V and J calls and clone size are given by that table; D and trimming were obtained from the DNA. The sample data list 190,000 or so clones, and around 56% of these were observed just once. The ten top clones hold less than 4% of the sample.

This TCR was recovered from a human donor with alopecia areata. The specimen was CD4+ T cells sorted from blood, collected at week 4, from a patient treated with tofacitinib.

The CDR3: CSTREPGRGETQYF. The DNA is as follows: TGCAGTACGAGGGAACCAGGGCGGGGAGAGACCCAGTACTTC. This receptor chain uses TRBV29-1 and TRBJ2-5; perhaps TRBD2 is the D gene, with 6 bases matching. The germline V gene provides CDR1 SQVTM and CDR2 ANQGSEA. Taken from cysteine to phenylalanine, the CDR3 has 14 residues. Solely the CDR3 DNA is kept, with 42 bases framed from the first base.